This T cell receptor beta chain was sequenced in a study of Ad26.COV2.S vaccination and SARS-CoV-2 variants. Treatment of the sample: some 20 received Ad26.COV2.S at low or high dose, single or two shots; about 5 received placebo; per-sample allocation not given. Sampling took place 63 days after the first vaccine or placebo injection. The data were produced by immunoSEQ multiplex PCR, yet TCRdb's version contains in-frame clones alone and is incomplete. The sample holds approximately 460,000 clones, 80% to 90% seen once. This CDR3 comprises 14 residues. J gave up 2 bases and V 2 bases, and 2 bases lay outside the gene matches. Germline assignment: CDR1 WSHSY and CDR2 SAAADI.

This chain links TRBV10-2 with TRBJ1-2; TRBD1 matches 7 bases. Source: peripheral blood, taken in a trial of Ad26.COV2.S vaccine versus placebo. The sequence derives from a person aged 18 to 59 who received the Ad26.COV2.S COVID-19 vaccine or a placebo. CDR3 residues: CASSEATGNYGYTF. DNA of the CDR3: TGCGCCAGCAGTGAGGCGACAGGGAACTATGGCTACACCTTC.